The 16 T cell receptor beta chains reported below all come from one sample, sequenced in a study of T cell responses to AZD1222 COVID-19 vaccine. Here immunoSEQ multiplex PCR was the method, and the copy in TCRdb shows in-frame clones only, minus some. The repertoire includes about 130,000 clones, roughly 88% of them detected once, and about 8.3% sits in the top ten. Sequencing used peripheral blood, obtained on day 0 of AZD1222 vaccination. The receptors come from an adult in good health.

This clone was observed once. This chain joins TRBV19 and TRBJ2-7; D gene ambiguous. The CDR3 runs 16 residues. The V gene's germline CDR1 is LNHDA and CDR2 SQIVND (reference sequence). Trimming shortened V by 0 bases and J by 2 bases, and 14 bases separated the two germline ends. Here the CDR3 reads CASSIDKRMGTYEQYF. The CDR3 DNA follows: TGTGCCAGTAGTATAGATAAGAGAATGGGAACCTACGAGCAGTACTTC.

The rearrangement links TRBV11-3 to TRBJ1-1, with D uncertain. Trimming took 0 bases from V and 14 from J, leaving 16 bases between them. CDR3 size: 13 residues. Germline V CDR1 and CDR2: SGHNT, YENEEA. The CDR3 loop is CASSLDRVSGQFF. The CDR3 DNA reads TGTGCCAGCAGCTTAGATCGTGTCAGTGGGCAATTCTTT.

The chain joins TRBV27 to TRBJ1-2; tentative D call: TRBD1 (5 bases). With 2 bases removed from V and 5 bases from J, the gap between germline ends came to 15 bases. The CDR3 contains 15 residues. CDR1 and CDR2 from the germline V gene are MNHEY and SMNVEV (reference sequence). The CDR3 protein is CASSLAPTEIYGYTF. The CDR3 bases are TGTGCCAGCAGTTTAGCGCCGACAGAGATATATGGCTACACCTTC.

This chain uses TRBV9 with TRBJ2-1; TRBD2 agrees at 9 bases. In germline, CDR1 is SGDLS, CDR2 YYNGEE. The V gene end was trimmed by 0 bases and the J gene end by 6 bases; junction bases not matched to a gene: 10. CDR3 length: 17 amino acids. The CDR3 reads CASSVVGGRVGRNEQFF. The CDR3, as DNA: TGTGCCAGCAGCGTAGTCGGCGGGAGGGTCGGACGCAATGAGCAGTTCTTC.

This clone was counted only a few times. This rearrangement joins TRBV10-3 to TRBJ2-1, with D possibly matching TRBD2 (6 bases). CDR1 ENHRY and CDR2 SYGVKD come from the germline V gene. V dropped 5 bases and J dropped 8 bases, with 10 bases sitting between them. This CDR3 has 12 residues. CDR3 nucleotides: TGTGCCATCAGTCCCGGAGGGCATGAGCAGTTCTTC. It yields the protein CAISPGGHEQFF.

The J gene is TRBJ2-3, the V gene TRBV5-1; D gene uncertain. In germline, CDR1 is SGHRS, CDR2 YFSETQ. This CDR3 region has 14 residues. V dropped 1 base and J dropped 4 bases, with 10 bases sitting between them. The DNA of the CDR3 is TGCGCCAGCAGCTTGCTGGGAACCTCAGATACGCAGTATTTT. It specifies CASSLLGTSDTQYF.

The rearrangement links TRBV19 to TRBJ2-3; TRBD2 matches 8 bases. Unmatched junction bases numbered 7, after V lost 9 bases and J lost 2 bases. Germline lookup yields CDR1 LNHDA and CDR2 SQIVND (reference sequence). This CDR3 has 14 residues. CDR3 coding DNA: TGTGCCAGCAAACTAGCGGCTAACACAGATACGCAGTATTTT. It specifies CASKLAANTDTQYF.

The chain carries TRBV5-8 and TRBJ2-6; 13 nucleotides match TRBD2. The germline gives CDR1 SGHTS, CDR2 YDEGEE. The J segment lost 0 bases and the V segment lost 3 bases, leaving 3 bases of the junction unmatched. The CDR3 spans 18 residues. The CDR3: CASSSGLAGNSGANVLTF. The CDR3 bases are TGTGCCAGCAGCTCGGGACTAGCGGGAAACTCTGGGGCCAACGTCCTGACTTTC.

This chain uses TRBV10-3 with TRBJ1-5; D remains unclear. The CDR3 totals 12 residues. Trimming stripped 4 bases from V and 5 bases from J, with 6 bases between. Germline CDR1 reads ENHRY; CDR2 reads SYGVKD. CDR3 sequence reads: CAISVADQPQHF. The CDR3 DNA follows: TGTGCCATCAGTGTTGCGGATCAGCCCCAGCATTTT.

This clone was observed a single time. The chain combines TRBV6-4 with TRBJ2-2; 8 bases are a match to TRBD2. The germline V gene encodes CDR1 MRHNA and CDR2 SNTAGT. This CDR3 has 15 residues. Trimming took 5 bases from V and 5 from J; bases not matched to a gene: 7. CDR3 sequence: CASSNSGRNTGELFF. The CDR3 nucleotides are TGTGCCAGCAGTAACAGCGGGAGAAATACCGGGGAGCTGTTTTTT.

V gene TRBV11-3 combines with J gene TRBJ2-5; D gene ambiguous. V lost 1 base to trimming and J lost 5 bases, with 8 bases between them. The CDR3 runs 13 residues. Germline V gives CDR1 SGHNT, CDR2 YENEEA. In DNA, the CDR3 is TGTGCCAGCAGCTTAGTTGCCGGGGAGACCCAGTACTTC. Translating it yields CASSLVAGETQYF.

The chain uses TRBV5-1 and TRBJ2-3; 11 nucleotides agree with TRBD2. The germline V gene encodes CDR1 SGHRS and CDR2 YFSETQ. The CDR3 runs to 16 residues. The junction had 7 bases not matched to a gene; V was cut back by 3 bases and J by 4 bases. The CDR3 here is CASSSISGGGSDTQYF. In DNA, the CDR3 is TGCGCCAGCAGCTCTATTAGCGGGGGGGGCTCAGATACGCAGTATTTT. Based on the CDR3 plus reference TRBV5-1 and TRBJ2-3, the full variable domain is KAGVTQTPRYLIKTRGQQVTLSCSPISGHRSVSWYQQTPGQGLQFLFEYFSETQRNKGNFPGRFSGRQFSNSRSEMNVSTLELGDSALYLCASSSISGGGSDTQYFGPGTRLTVL.

This sequence joins TRBV11-2 and TRBJ1-4, with 8 positions matching TRBD1. This CDR3 is 15 amino acids long. V trimming: 4 bases; J trimming: 5 bases; junction bases outside the gene matches: 6. From germline, CDR1 is SGHAT and CDR2 FQNNGV. This CDR3 is CASSSRTGRNEKLFF. In DNA form, the CDR3 reads TGTGCCAGCAGCTCCCGGACAGGGCGAAATGAAAAACTGTTTTTT.

The table lists this clone with a count of one. V usage is TRBV6-5 and J usage is TRBJ1-1; no firm D call. The CDR3 has 15 amino acids. With 6 bases removed from V and 0 bases from J, the gap between germline ends came to 14 bases. The germline V gene encodes CDR1 MNHEY and CDR2 SVGAGI. The CDR3 DNA follows: TGTGCCAGCAGAGCCCCTCGAGGAGTGAACACTGAAGCTTTCTTT. It specifies CASRAPRGVNTEAFF.

V usage is TRBV11-2 and J usage is TRBJ1-6; 8 bases are shared with TRBD1. This CDR3 has 15 residues. J lost 10 bases, V lost 1 base, and 6 bases had no gene match. The germline CDR1 and CDR2 sequences are SGHAT and FQNNGV. In DNA, the CDR3 is TGTGCCAGCAGCTTAGGTGGACAGGGACAATCACCCCTCCACTTT. Translating gives CASSLGGQGQSPLHF.

The rearrangement uses TRBV29-1 and TRBJ1-4; 7 bases are shared with TRBD1. This CDR3 contains 12 residues. Unmatched junction bases numbered 5, after V lost 5 bases and J lost 8 bases. CDR1 is SQVTM, CDR2 ANQGSEA, per germline. Here the CDR3 reads CSVTGAEEKLFF. DNA of the CDR3: TGCAGCGTTACAGGGGCGGAAGAAAAACTGTTTTTT.